Sequencing of this T cell receptor beta chain was carried out in a study of cytomegalovirus exposure and HLA in healthy donors (dated by TCRdb to about 2017). Study-wide context: A later analysis indicated that the roughly 130 validation repertoires were generated on the platform also employed for the approximately 700 repertoires of the first cohort. In addition to the first cohort of approximately 650 subjects, a separate validation cohort of around 110 different subjects was used. To predict cytomegalovirus infection status, the study brought together high-throughput TCR immunosequencing, statistical association of individual TCRs with disease status, and machine learning. The study was designed to test whether signatures of past pathogen exposure could be identified by cataloging public T cell receptors. The investigation overall reported the following: The study gave a list of 150 to 200 TCR beta chains associated with cytomegalovirus. A later analysis found that TCRs clustered in the first cohort also tended to co-occur in the 100 to 150 validation repertoires, with 94% of cluster scores above 0. A later analysis had no HLA typing for the validation cohort, so co-occurrence there was scored across all 110 or so repertoires. A few of the identified cytomegalovirus-associated TCR beta chains were confirmed in vitro to be specific for cytomegalovirus antigens. Most TCR sequences were observed very rarely across donors, whereas some public TCRs were present in many individuals. In both the original and validation cohorts, the classifier was reported to diagnose cytomegalovirus status with high specificity and sensitivity. The authors suggested that the approach could potentially be extended to other disease states and immunological phenotypes.

The donors were included in the validation cohort of 90 to 150 subjects, a group kept apart from the 666-subject first cohort. Note on this clone: Its specific antigen is unknown. Within one base of it there is no much larger clone, and no base qualities were kept.

Trimmed from V: 5 bases; trimmed from J: 5 bases; junction bases lacking a gene match: 7. Taken from cysteine to phenylalanine, the CDR3 has 14 residues. Only the CDR3 portion is preserved as DNA: 42 bases, with reading frame beginning at the first base. The germline V gene encodes CDR1 LNHDA and CDR2 SQIVND (reference sequence). To prepare the library, the immunoSEQ multiplex PCR assay was applied. In the paper's pipeline: A statistical classification framework was built to diagnose cytomegalovirus status from the catalog of TCR beta chain sequences. The source is immuneACCESS, and TCRdb retained only in-frame sequences with V and J called. Part of the clones is not carried over; for the studies checked, unresolved V genes explain less than half of this, and the remainder is unexplained. The DNA was the basis for D and trimming; V, J and clone size are from that table. This sample lists about 140,000 clones; roughly 79% were detected once. Approximately 30% of the sample lies in the top ten.

The sequenced sample consisted of PBMCs. Recombination connected TRBV19 to TRBJ1-1; 8 bases in the middle match TRBD1. The receptor comes from a man aged 25 to 45 in good health and CMV-seropositive. The CDR3 loop reads CASSLTGGGTEAFF. In nucleotides, the sequence is TGTGCCAGTAGTTTAACAGGGGGGGGAACTGAAGCTTTCTTT.